Below, 12 T cell receptor beta chains from the same sample are listed, as sequenced in a study of blood T cell repertoires in COVID-19 (dated by TCRdb to between 2020 and 2021). Receptors were amplified or captured by the immunoSEQ multiplex PCR assay. TCRdb re-hosts the immuneACCESS table, in-frame sequences only. Its copies lack some clones; in the studies checked, an unresolved V gene accounts for under half of them, and the cause for the rest is not known. The sample records 40,000 to 55,000 clones, approximately 80% of which are singletons. Of the sample, about 5% is held by the ten largest clones. The sample comprised PBMCs or T cells enriched from blood (not recorded which). The receptors shown here come from a woman aged 50 to 60 with acute COVID-19.

V is TRBV19 and J is TRBJ1-4; 7 bases map to TRBD1. The V gene end was trimmed by 8 bases and the J gene end by 4 bases; junction bases not matched to a gene: 10. Per the germline V gene, CDR1 is LNHDA and CDR2 is SQIVND (reference sequence). The CDR3 has 15 residues. CDR3 bases: TGTGCCAGTTCCTATTCGGGACAGTTTAATGAAAAACTGTTTTTT. Translated, it gives CASSYSGQFNEKLFF.

The V call is TRBV10-1, the J call TRBJ2-3; 7 nucleotides agree with TRBD2. Looked up from germline, CDR1 is WNHNN and CDR2 is SYGVQD (reference sequence). This CDR3 has 14 amino acids. The junction had 5 bases not matched to a gene; V was cut back by 6 bases and J by 2 bases. The CDR3, as DNA: TGCGCCAGCAGCCCGGGGACTACCACAGATACGCAGTATTTT. It is translated as CASSPGTTTDTQYF.

This clone was recorded once. The chain carries TRBV5-1 and TRBJ1-2; D not certain. Germline assignment: CDR1 SGHRS and CDR2 YFSETQ. This CDR3 is 13 amino acids long. V dropped 5 bases and J dropped 4 bases, with 12 bases sitting between them. As DNA, the CDR3 is TGCGCCAGCAGTGACGACATGTTCTATGGCTACACCTTC. Protein sequence: CASSDDMFYGYTF.

A few counts support this clone. The J gene is TRBJ2-3, the V gene TRBV7-8; TRBD1 might be the D (6 bases). Germline lookup yields CDR1 SGHVS and CDR2 FQNEAQ. The CDR3 has 16 residues. V was trimmed by 4 bases and J by 2 bases, leaving 16 bases between them. In DNA, the CDR3 is TGTGCCAGCAGCTCCCGACAGGTCCTATTCACAGATACGCAGTATTTT. It is translated as CASSSRQVLFTDTQYF.

V and J are TRBV2 and TRBJ1-1; D is ambiguous. Trimming pared 7 bases from V and 1 base from J, leaving 10 bases between. The CDR3 contains 13 residues. CDR1 is SNHLY, CDR2 FYNNEI, per germline. In DNA form, the CDR3 reads TGTGCCAGCACCGGGAATACGAACACTGAAGCTTTCTTT. It codes for CASTGNTNTEAFF.

This clone was seen just once. Mismatch with germline at one junction end may stem from a read error. The genes are TRBV7-7 and TRBJ2-5, with 14 nucleotides matching TRBD2. This CDR3 comprises 16 residues. Looked up from germline, CDR1 is SSHAT and CDR2 is FNYEAQ (reference sequence). The CDR3 DNA is TGTGCTAGCAGCCCTCGACTAGCGGGGGGGCGGGAGACCCAGTACTTC. This gives the protein CASSPRLAGGRETQYF. Together with reference TRBV7-7 and TRBJ2-5, the CDR3 gives the full variable domain: GAGVSQSPRYKVTKRGQDVTLRCDPISSHATLYWYQQALGQGPEFLTYFNYEAQPDKSGLPSDRFSAERPEGSISTLTIQRTEQRDSAMYRCASSPRLAGGRETQYFGPGTRLLVL.

In this sample, this clone turned up once. The rearrangement joins TRBV27 to TRBJ2-7, with 7 bases fitting TRBD1. This CDR3 has 12 residues. Germline V lookup: CDR1 MNHEY, CDR2 SMNVEV (reference sequence). V shed 6 bases and J 5 bases; nucleotides not matched to a gene: 4. CDR3 residues: CASRSQGNEQYF. The CDR3 DNA reads as TGTGCCAGCAGGTCACAGGGGAACGAGCAGTACTTC.

This chain uses TRBV29-1 with TRBJ1-2, with 7 bases lining up with TRBD1. Germline values: CDR1 SQVTM, CDR2 ANQGSEA. V trimming: 7 bases; J trimming: 2 bases; junction bases outside the gene matches: 7. This CDR3 is built from 13 residues. The CDR3 DNA reads as TGCAGCGCTACTACGGGACAGAACTATGGCTACACCTTC. This translates into CSATTGQNYGYTF.

The V and J genes are TRBV27 and TRBJ1-5; weak D call: TRBD1 (5 bases). The germline V and J ends were trimmed by 8 bases and 4 bases, with 15 bases remaining between them. The CDR3 extends over 14 amino acids. The germline V gene encodes CDR1 MNHEY and CDR2 SMNVEV (reference sequence). The CDR3 DNA sequence: TGTGCCAGCTCTCCCTACCAGGGAAATCAGCCCCAGCATTTT. Its translation: CASSPYQGNQPQHF.

CDR3 DNA sequence: TGTGCCAGCAGCTTATTAGACGAGCAGTACTTC. Translating gives CASSLLDEQYF. V gene TRBV11-3 combines with J gene TRBJ2-7, with no clear D. The germline gives CDR1 SGHNT, CDR2 YENEEA. Trimming removed 2 bases at V and 5 bases at J, with 4 bases between. The CDR3 is 11 residues long.

This chain links TRBV3-1 (or the pseudogene TRBV3-2) with TRBJ2-1, with D tentatively TRBD2 (5 bases). This CDR3 is built from 15 residues. CDR1 is LGHDT, CDR2 YNNKEL, per germline (reference sequence). Trimming removed 1 base at V and 2 bases at J, with 9 bases between. The CDR3 spells CASSQAATTYNEQFF. The CDR3 DNA reads as TGTGCCAGCAGCCAAGCCGCGACTACCTACAATGAGCAGTTCTTC.

The chain joins TRBV7-8 to TRBJ2-4; D is unresolved. This CDR3 region has 17 residues. The germline V gene has CDR1 SGHVS and CDR2 FQNEAQ. V lost 7 bases and J 1 base, leaving 20 bases between the germline ends. Here the CDR3 DNA reads TGTGCCAGCACCCCCAGTCATCTGGGCCTGGCCAAAAACATTCAGTACTTC. It translates to CASTPSHLGLAKNIQYF.